The 28 T cell receptor beta chains presented below share a single source sample, sequenced in a study of CD8+CD57+ T cells in acquired aplastic anemia (dated 2018 in TCRdb). The patients picked for sequencing were ones in whom flow cytometry had shown an expansion of CD8+CD57+ cells. TCRdb lists the instrument as Illumina HiSeq 2000. Genomic DNA was used as template for profiling of TCR beta VDJ combinations and CDR3 sequences. Clones were called with MiXCR by TCRdb after fastp trimmed the public reads at Q25, and only in-frame beta chains were retained. Rows are unified per CDR3 protein, each entry keeping the most common DNA and genes. This sample gives approximately 150,000 distinct CDR3 sequences in total; less than 60% of them show up just once. The ten largest make up more than 0.95% of the sample. The source material was sorted CD4+, CD8+, or CD8+CD57+ T cells (not recorded which) from PBMCs. The receptor source for this set is a human donor with aplastic anemia.

This chain uses TRBV15 with TRBJ1-2, with D perhaps matching TRBD1 (6 bases). CDR1 LNHNV and CDR2 YYDKDF come from the germline V gene (reference sequence). The CDR3 loop spans 15 amino acids. Between the trimmed V and J ends, which lost 4 bases and 8 bases, there was a span of 20 bases. CDR3 DNA: TGTGCCACCAGCACTCAACGGAACAGGGTGGTGGGCTACACCTTC. It translates to CATSTQRNRVVGYTF.

In its sample, this clonotype was seen a few times. This chain connects TRBV24-1 to TRBJ1-4; perhaps TRBD1 as D (6 bases). The CDR3 is 12 residues long. The ends were cut back, 0 bases at V and 17 bases at J, with 12 bases in the middle. Germline V lookup: CDR1 KGHDR, CDR2 SFDVKD. CDR3 amino acids: CATSDLLDRRFF. The CDR3 bases are TGTGCCACCAGTGATTTGCTAGACAGGAGATTTTTT.

This chain joins TRBV24-1 and TRBJ2-2; 8 positions match TRBD1. With V trimmed by 1 base and J by 3 bases, 0 bases remained unmatched. Looked up from germline, CDR1 is KGHDR and CDR2 is SFDVKD. The CDR3 has 15 residues. For the CDR3, the DNA is TGTGCCACCAGTGATTTACAGGGGGACACCGGGGAGCTGTTTTTT. Its protein is CATSDLQGDTGELFF.

There are many counts of this clonotype. The rearrangement joins TRBV5-1 to TRBJ2-3; 15 positions agree with TRBD2. The CDR3 extends over 17 amino acids. Germline V gene lookup returns CDR1 SGHRS and CDR2 YFSETQ. V lost 4 bases, J lost 1 base, and 4 bases stayed unmatched. This CDR3 is CASSGLAGGGGTDTQYF. The CDR3 DNA reads as TGCGCCAGCAGCGGACTAGCGGGGGGGGGTGGCACAGATACGCAGTATTTT.

On this clonotype itself: This is likely a read error, given that the CDR3 carries no conserved phenylalanine or tryptophan at its end. The chain recombines TRBV6-1 with TRBJ1-2; D unresolved. The V gene's germline CDR1 is MNHNS and CDR2 SASEGT. This CDR3 contains 14 residues. Trimming cost V 6 bases and J 4 bases, with 15 bases left between them. The CDR3: CASSPRVDGYGYTL. DNA of the CDR3: TGTGCCAGCAGCCCCCGGGTGGATGGCTATGGCTACACCCTC.

In this sample, this clonotype turned up many times. V usage is TRBV24-1 and J usage is TRBJ1-3, with 8 bases matching TRBD1. This CDR3 is 17 amino acids long. From germline, CDR1 is KGHDR and CDR2 SFDVKD. V was clipped by 3 bases and J by 3 bases; unmatched bases: 9. CDR3 loop: CATSDIDRGINGNTIYF. The CDR3, as DNA: TGTGCCACCAGTGATATCGACAGGGGAATAAATGGAAACACCATATATTTT.

The chain recombines TRBV7-3 with TRBJ2-7, with TRBD2 matching over 9 bases. CDR1 is SGHTA, CDR2 FQGTGA, per germline. Trimming cost V 5 bases and J 1 base; bases outside gene matches: 9. This CDR3 contains 16 residues. The CDR3 protein is CASSGPASGASYEQYF. In nucleotides, the CDR3 is TGTGCCAGCAGCGGGCCGGCTAGCGGGGCTTCCTACGAGCAGTACTTC.

This clonotype was counted many times. The chain is built from TRBV2 and TRBJ1-2; possible D gene TRBD1, 5 bases. Germline assignment: CDR1 SNHLY and CDR2 FYNNEI. The V end lost 2 bases, the J end lost 4 bases, and 14 bases lay between the germline ends. The CDR3 sequence is 15 residues long. The CDR3 protein is CASSERGQGGYGYTF. CDR3 DNA sequence: TGTGCCAGCAGTGAACGGGGCCAGGGTGGCTATGGCTACACCTTC.

DNA of the CDR3: TGCAGCGTCACGGGACAGGGCTACGAGCAGTACTTC. Its protein product is CSVTGQGYEQYF. J is TRBJ2-7 and V is TRBV29-1; 9 bases fit TRBD1. The CDR3 totals 12 residues. Losses at the gene ends were 6 bases for V and 3 bases for J; bases not matched to a gene: 3. Germline-derived CDR1 and CDR2 are SQVTM and ANQGSEA.

Comment on this clonotype: One base away lies a much larger clone, so this may be a sequencing read error. Given the absence of the conserved phenylalanine or tryptophan at the CDR3 end, a read error is likely. The chain uses TRBV5-1 and TRBJ2-3, with 9 nucleotides matching TRBD2. This CDR3 is 16 amino acids long. CDR1 and CDR2 from the germline V gene are SGHRS and YFSETQ. Germline trimming cut 3 bases from V and 7 bases from J; bases unmatched to any gene: 12. CDR3 DNA sequence: TGCGCCAGCAGCTCGATAGCGGGGGTCGCGATAAATACGCAGTATTCT. Encoded protein: CASSSIAGVAINTQYS.

This clonotype was counted a single time. The J gene is TRBJ2-7, the V gene TRBV24-1; a possible D gene is TRBD1 (7 bases). The germline V gene has CDR1 KGHDR and CDR2 SFDVKD. The CDR3 spans 15 residues. V was cut by 2 bases and J by 1 base, with 11 bases left in between. The CDR3 nucleotides read TGTGCCACCAGTGATTCGGGGGACAGTTCCTACGAGCAGTACTTC. Translation: CATSDSGDSSYEQYF.

This clonotype showed up just a few times. This chain uses TRBV7-6 with TRBJ2-7; D ambiguous. The CDR3 covers 10 residues. CDR1 is SGHVS, CDR2 FNYEAQ, per germline. Trimming removed 11 bases from V and 3 bases from J, with 8 bases in between. The CDR3 bases are TGTGCCCTACAGAACTACGAGCAGTACTTC. This codes for CALQNYEQYF.

This clonotype was recorded many times. The rearrangement uses TRBV15 and TRBJ2-1; 9 nucleotides align to TRBD2. The germline V gene encodes CDR1 LNHNV and CDR2 YYDKDF (reference sequence). Unmatched junction bases numbered 6, after V lost 4 bases and J lost 8 bases. This CDR3 comprises 14 residues. The CDR3 DNA sequence: TGTGCCACCAGCAACAGAGCGGGGGGCCATGAGCAGTTCTTC. As protein: CATSNRAGGHEQFF.

The V gene is TRBV20-1, the J gene TRBJ2-7; the match to TRBD2 covers 11 bases. The junction had 9 bases not matched to a gene; V was cut back by 1 base and J by 1 base. The germline CDR1 and CDR2 sequences are DFQATT and SNEGSKA (reference sequence). CDR3 size: 17 residues. The CDR3 here is CSARGFAGTSGSYEQYF. The CDR3, as DNA: TGCAGTGCTAGAGGGTTTGCCGGGACTAGCGGATCCTACGAGCAGTACTTC.

This clonotype was counted once. CDR3 in amino acids: CATSDLQGGYPTNNEQFF. DNA for the CDR3: TGTGCCACCAGTGATTTGCAGGGCGGGTACCCAACTAACAATGAGCAGTTCTTC. The V call is TRBV24-1, the J call TRBJ2-1; D could derive from TRBD1 or TRBD2 (5 bases each). The germline CDR1 and CDR2 sequences are KGHDR and SFDVKD. CDR3 length equals 18 residues. V lost 0 bases, J lost 5 bases, and 19 bases lay in between.

Points on this clonotype: Since no conserved phenylalanine or tryptophan closes the CDR3, a read error is the likely cause. This CDR3 is CASSLSNEQFL. The DNA for the CDR3 is TGTGCCAGCAGCTTGTCAAATGAGCAGTTCCTC. The V and J genes are TRBV5-4 and TRBJ2-1; the D is unclear. Germline V gene sequence: CDR1 SGHNT, CDR2 YYREEE (reference sequence). The CDR3 has 11 residues. Trimming took off 1 base at V and 7 bases at J, with 3 bases between the two ends.

Only one count was recorded for this clonotype. This chain uses TRBV25-1 with TRBJ2-1; TRBD1 matches 9 bases. Trimming cost V 3 bases and J 0 bases; bases outside gene matches: 3. The CDR3 runs to 16 residues. Germline loops: CDR1 MGHDK, CDR2 SYGVNS. The CDR3 region has the DNA TGTGCCAGCAGTGACACAGGGGGCCGCTCCTACAATGAGCAGTTCTTC. As protein: CASSDTGGRSYNEQFF.

There are a few counts of this clonotype. The J gene is TRBJ2-7, the V gene TRBV12-3 or TRBV12-4, with D perhaps TRBD1 (5 bases). V was clipped by 5 bases and J by 2 bases, with 10 bases between them. The CDR3 is made up of 13 amino acids. CDR3 sequence reads: CASSPTGPYEQYF. The CDR3 DNA reads TGTGCCAGCAGTCCTACAGGTCCCTACGAGCAGTACTTC.

This clonotype appeared many times. V gene TRBV7-2 combines with J gene TRBJ2-3, with no clear D. The CDR3 loop spans 16 amino acids. CDR1 is SGHTA, CDR2 FQGNSA, per germline. V lost 2 bases, J lost 6 bases, and 18 bases lay in between. The CDR3 region is CASSLSAAVWLDTQYF. DNA for the CDR3: TGTGCCAGCAGCTTATCGGCCGCCGTGTGGTTGGATACGCAGTATTTT.

V usage is TRBV7-6 and J usage is TRBJ2-2; D not certain. This CDR3 comprises 15 residues. Trimming took off 2 bases at V and 0 bases at J, with 7 bases between the two ends. CDR1 is SGHVS and CDR2 is FNYEAQ in the germline V gene. The CDR3 is CASSLRLANTGELFF. CDR3 sequence (DNA): TGTGCCAGCAGCTTAAGGCTAGCGAACACCGGGGAGCTGTTTTTT.

This chain links TRBV27 with TRBJ2-3; unclear D gene. The CDR3 is made up of 13 amino acids. V gave up 0 bases and J gave up 2 bases, with 3 bases separating them. Per the germline V gene, CDR1 is MNHEY and CDR2 is SMNVEV (reference sequence). The CDR3 DNA follows: TGTGCCAGCAGTTTATCGGACACAGATACGCAGTATTTT. Translated: CASSLSDTDTQYF.

On this clonotype itself: A much larger clonotype is one base distant, so this may be a read error. This chain connects TRBV5-1 to TRBJ1-1; D unclear. Looked up from germline, CDR1 is SGHRS and CDR2 is YFSETQ. The germline V and J ends were trimmed by 0 bases and 3 bases, with 6 bases remaining between them. This CDR3 spans 13 amino acids. The CDR3 sequence: CASSLVADTEAFF. CDR3 nucleotides: TGCGCCAGCAGCTTGGTCGCAGACACTGAAGCTTTCTTT.

This clonotype was seen a handful of times. A much larger clone sits a single nucleotide away, making a read error possible. The rearrangement uses TRBV12-3 or TRBV12-4 and TRBJ2-3; 10 nucleotides line up with TRBD2. The CDR3 loop spans 12 amino acids. CDR3 in amino acids: CAGSGGEVTQYF. The CDR3 coding sequence is TGTGCCGGCAGCGGGGGGGAGGTTACGCAGTATTTT.

This clonotype was seen many times. The genes are TRBV4-1 and TRBJ1-6; D unresolved. Germline lookup yields CDR1 MGHRA and CDR2 YSYEKL. Trimming shortened V by 1 base and J by 0 bases, and 4 bases separated the two germline ends. This CDR3 has 15 amino acids. CDR3 nucleotide sequence: TGCGCCAGCAGCCAAGGCAGCTCCTATAATTCACCCCTCCACTTT. Its translation is CASSQGSSYNSPLHF.

As concerns this clonotype: A read error is likely, as this CDR3 ends without the conserved phenylalanine or tryptophan. V usage is TRBV19 and J usage is TRBJ1-5, with TRBD1 as a possible D gene (5 bases). Per the germline V gene, CDR1 is LNHDA and CDR2 is SQIVND (reference sequence). The CDR3 is 15 amino acids. V was trimmed by 5 bases and J by 6 bases, leaving 17 bases between them. The CDR3 region is CASSVLGTETQPQHI. As DNA, the CDR3 is TGTGCCAGTAGTGTCCTCGGGACGGAGACTCAGCCCCAGCATATT.

This clonotype appeared many times. The V gene is TRBV7-8, the J gene TRBJ2-3; D is ambiguous. This CDR3 is built from 12 residues. CDR1 SGHVS and CDR2 FQNEAQ come from the germline V gene. Trimming pared 1 base from V and 6 bases from J, leaving 5 bases between. The CDR3 reads CASSLVGDTQYF. The CDR3 region has the DNA TGTGCCAGCAGCTTAGTGGGGGATACGCAGTATTTT.

The chain links TRBV29-1 to TRBJ1-1; the match to TRBD1 covers 8 bases. From germline, CDR1 is SQVTM and CDR2 ANQGSEA. The CDR3 sequence is 13 residues long. V trimming: 7 bases; J trimming: 1 base; junction bases outside the gene matches: 5. The CDR3 here is CSGSQGANTEAFF. For the CDR3, the DNA is TGCAGCGGTTCTCAGGGGGCGAACACTGAAGCTTTCTTT.

This clonotype showed up many times. The chain employs TRBV20-1 and TRBJ2-7; D gene uncertain. This CDR3 is 15 amino acids long. Deletions cut 0 bases from V and 0 bases from J, with 12 bases between. CDR1 is DFQATT and CDR2 is SNEGSKA in the germline V gene (reference sequence). The CDR3 DNA is TGCAGTGCTAGAGATCTAGGGTACAGCTCCTACGAGCAGTACTTC. Translation: CSARDLGYSSYEQYF.